The 21 T cell receptor beta chains presented below share a single source sample, sequenced in a study of OX40 agonist ivuxolimab in advanced cancers. Libraries were prepared by immunoSEQ multiplex PCR; TCRdb keeps only in-frame clonotypes and omits some of them. The sample yields tens of thousands of clones, 70% to 90% seen once. The sequenced sample was CD4+ or CD8+ T cells sorted from blood, obtained in a trial of the OX40 agonist ivuxolimab. The receptors come from an adult with an advanced solid tumor such as melanoma, head and neck, liver or kidney cancer.

This chain links TRBV18 with TRBJ2-2; 8 bases are shared with TRBD1. The CDR3 contains 16 residues. V trimming: 3 bases; J trimming: 2 bases; junction bases outside the gene matches: 5. Germline V gives CDR1 KGHSH, CDR2 LQKENI. CDR3 amino acids: CASSPGSGGNTGELFF. The CDR3, as DNA: TGTGCCAGCTCACCTGGATCAGGGGGCAACACCGGGGAGCTGTTTTTT.

The rearrangement links TRBV7-8 to TRBJ1-2; a possible D gene is TRBD1 (5 bases). V gave up 1 base and J gave up 4 bases, with 22 bases separating them. Germline V CDR1 and CDR2: SGHVS, FQNEAQ. This CDR3 contains 18 residues. In nucleotides, the CDR3 is TGTGCCAGCAGCTTAGAATCCGGGGCTCAAGCGGTGCTCTATGGCTACACCTTC. Translating gives CASSLESGAQAVLYGYTF.

The chain is built from TRBV19 and TRBJ1-1; maybe TRBD1 (6 bases). The V gene lost 3 bases and the J gene lost 2 bases, with 19 bases spanning the gap. The CDR3 length is 17 residues. Looked up from germline, CDR1 is LNHDA and CDR2 is SQIVND (reference sequence). The CDR3, as DNA: TGTGCCAGTAGTATTAGCTCCTCGGGGGGCAGAAACACTGAAGCTTTCTTT. It codes for CASSISSSGGRNTEAFF. Together with reference TRBV19 and TRBJ1-1, the CDR3 gives the full variable domain: DGGITQSPKYLFRKEGQNVTLSCEQNLNHDAMYWYRQDPGQGLRLIYYSQIVNDFQKGDIAEGYSVSREKKESFPLTVTSAQKNPTAFYLCASSISSSGGRNTEAFFGQGTRLTVV.

The gene calls are TRBV2 and TRBJ2-7; 8 positions agree with TRBD1. The CDR3 spans 13 residues. J was trimmed by 6 bases and V by 6 bases; bases with no gene match: 7. Germline CDR1 reads SNHLY; CDR2 reads FYNNEI. DNA of the CDR3: TGTGCCAGCAGAGAGGGACAGGTGGGCGAGCAGTACTTC. It translates to CASREGQVGEQYF. The variable domain in full, completed from reference TRBV2 and TRBJ2-7, reads EPEVTQTPSHQVTQMGQEVILRCVPISNHLYFYWYRQILGQKVEFLVSFYNNEISEKSEIFDDQFSVERPDGSNFTLKIRSTKLEDSAMYFCASREGQVGEQYFGPGTRLTVT.

The V and J genes are TRBV5-6 and TRBJ2-6; D not certain. The ends were cut back, 4 bases at V and 0 bases at J, with 8 bases in the middle. This CDR3 is built from 15 residues. Looked up from germline, CDR1 is SGHDT and CDR2 is YYEEEE. CDR3 sequence: CASSTRISGANVLTF. The CDR3 DNA reads TGTGCCAGCAGCACCAGAATCTCTGGGGCCAACGTCCTGACTTTC.

This chain joins TRBV10-3 and TRBJ2-2; D might be TRBD2 (6 bases). V was trimmed by 0 bases and J by 6 bases, leaving 14 bases between them. Germline values: CDR1 ENHRY, CDR2 SYGVKD. CDR3 length: 16 residues. CDR3 region: CAISESGTGGAGELFF. CDR3 sequence (DNA): TGTGCCATCAGTGAGTCGGGGACTGGGGGAGCCGGGGAGCTGTTTTTT.

The chain carries TRBV5-1 and TRBJ1-1; 9 nucleotides line up with TRBD1. Germline values: CDR1 SGHRS, CDR2 YFSETQ. The CDR3 runs 15 residues. The ends lost 0 bases at V and 4 bases at J; junction bases unmatched: 4. CDR3 loop: CASSLVTGGPTEAFF. The CDR3, as DNA: TGCGCCAGCAGCTTGGTAACAGGGGGCCCCACTGAAGCTTTCTTT.

The chain uses TRBV14 and TRBJ1-5; D remains ambiguous. V was clipped by 1 base and J by 7 bases, with 8 bases between them. The CDR3 covers 13 residues. Germline loops: CDR1 SGHDN, CDR2 FVKESK. The CDR3 DNA is TGTGCCAGCAGCCAAGGGCAGAGACAGCCCCAGCATTTT. It encodes CASSQGQRQPQHF.

The chain is built from TRBV28 and TRBJ2-7, with TRBD2 identical over 8 bases. J lost 1 base, V lost 3 bases, and 2 bases had no gene match. This CDR3 has 14 residues. Germline V gene data show CDR1 as MDHEN and CDR2 as SYDVKM. The CDR3 nucleotides read TGTGCCAGCAGTTTGGTAGCGGGATCCTACGAGCAGTACTTC. It translates to CASSLVAGSYEQYF.

The rearrangement uses TRBV5-4 and TRBJ2-2; 8 bases fit TRBD2. Germline V gives CDR1 SGHNT, CDR2 YYREEE (reference sequence). The junction had 3 bases not matched to a gene; V was cut back by 4 bases and J by 1 base. This CDR3 contains 15 residues. CDR3 in amino acids: CASSLLAVNTGELFF. In DNA form, the CDR3 reads TGTGCCAGCAGCCTACTAGCGGTGAACACCGGGGAGCTGTTTTTT.

This chain connects TRBV15 to TRBJ2-3, with D possibly TRBD2 on 6 matching bases. The CDR3 extends over 15 amino acids. Trimming took off 3 bases at V and 6 bases at J, with 16 bases between the two ends. The germline V gene has CDR1 LNHNV and CDR2 YYDKDF (reference sequence). DNA for the CDR3: TGTGCCACCAGCAGCCGGGCTAACGGAGGGGATACGCAGTATTTT. Its protein is CATSSRANGGDTQYF.

The V gene is TRBV27, the J gene TRBJ2-7; tentatively, D is TRBD2 (6 bases). The CDR3 extends over 14 amino acids. Looked up from germline, CDR1 is MNHEY and CDR2 is SMNVEV (reference sequence). The V and J ends lost 3 bases and 3 bases respectively, with 12 bases between them. This CDR3 reads CASSFSTSVYEQYF. CDR3 nucleotides: TGTGCCAGCAGTTTTTCGACTAGTGTCTACGAGCAGTACTTC.

This sequence joins TRBV7-9 and TRBJ1-1; D is unclear. Trimming stripped 5 bases from V and 4 bases from J, with 11 bases between. The germline V gene encodes CDR1 SEHNR and CDR2 FQNEAQ (reference sequence). The CDR3 extends over 13 amino acids. The CDR3 nucleotides read TGTGCCAGCAGCCTCGGACGGACCACTGAAGCTTTCTTT. Translated: CASSLGRTTEAFF.

The chain joins TRBV5-1 to TRBJ1-2; TRBD1 matches 7 bases. Trimming at V came to 0 bases and at J to 8 bases, leaving 7 bases not matched to a gene. The germline CDR1 and CDR2 sequences are SGHRS and YFSETQ. The CDR3 totals 14 residues. CDR3 loop: CASSLDRGSMGYTF. The CDR3 DNA reads TGCGCCAGCAGCTTGGACAGGGGAAGTATGGGCTACACCTTC.

The chain has TRBV7-2 and TRBJ1-5; D is perhaps TRBD1 (5 bases). The CDR3 is made up of 15 amino acids. Germline values: CDR1 SGHTA, CDR2 FQGNSA. V was clipped by 6 bases and J by 5 bases, with 17 bases between them. CDR3 coding DNA: TGTGCCAGCAGTCTTAGGTCGGGACCCGATCAGCCCCAGCATTTT. This gives the protein CASSLRSGPDQPQHF. Using reference TRBV7-2 and TRBJ1-5 for the parts outside the CDR3, the full variable domain is GAGVSQSPSNKVTEKGKDVELRCDPISGHTALYWYRQSLGQGLEFLIYFQGNSAPDKSGLPSDRFSAERTGGSVSTLTIQRTQQEDSAVYLCASSLRSGPDQPQHFGDGTRLSIL.

The chain joins TRBV5-1 to TRBJ2-1; TRBD2 might be the D (6 bases). The CDR3 is 14 amino acids. V was cut by 4 bases and J by 12 bases, with 20 bases left in between. Looked up from germline, CDR1 is SGHRS and CDR2 is YFSETQ. CDR3 bases: TGCGCCAGCAGCGGTTCCGGGCCGAGGGGAGGGCAGTTCTTC. As protein: CASSGSGPRGGQFF.

The chain employs TRBV5-1 and TRBJ2-2; 8 bases align to TRBD2. Trimming removed 3 bases from V and 6 bases from J; junction bases left unmatched: 7. CDR1 is SGHRS and CDR2 is YFSETQ in the germline V gene. The length of the CDR3 is 15 residues. The CDR3 loop reads CASSSQLGGAGELFF. The CDR3 region has the DNA TGCGCCAGCAGCTCCCAACTCGGGGGGGCCGGGGAGCTGTTTTTT.

This clone was detected only once. The chain employs TRBV4-1 and TRBJ2-5, with TRBD1 as a possible D gene (5 bases). This CDR3 is 15 amino acids long. Germline values: CDR1 MGHRA, CDR2 YSYEKL. Trimming pared 2 bases from V and 4 bases from J, leaving 14 bases between. CDR3 sequence: CASSQSAGLPETQYF. The CDR3 DNA follows: TGCGCCAGCAGCCAAAGCGCAGGGTTGCCAGAGACCCAGTACTTC.

CDR3 nucleotides: TGTGCCAGCAGTCGACAGGGGTATAGCAATCAGCCCCAGCATTTT. This sequence encodes CASSRQGYSNQPQHF. This chain uses TRBV11-2 with TRBJ1-5; TRBD1 matches 8 bases. Germline V gives CDR1 SGHAT, CDR2 FQNNGV. The junction had 4 bases not matched to a gene; V was cut back by 6 bases and J by 0 bases. CDR3 length: 15 amino acids.

V usage is TRBV6-4 and J usage is TRBJ1-1; the D gene is possibly TRBD1 (5 bases). Deletions cut 6 bases from V and 2 bases from J, with 10 bases between. CDR1 is MRHNA, CDR2 SNTAGT, per germline. The CDR3 has 13 amino acids. Here the CDR3 DNA reads TGTGCCAGCAGCCTGACAGCAAACACTGAAGCTTTCTTT. Its protein is CASSLTANTEAFF.

The CDR3 bases are TGTGCCAGCAGCCGCCAGGGAGGCATAGATGAGCAGTTCTTC. Translating gives CASSRQGGIDEQFF. The V call is TRBV11-2, the J call TRBJ2-1, with D tentatively TRBD2 (6 bases). Between the trimmed V and J ends, which lost 5 bases and 8 bases, there was a span of 16 bases. The germline CDR1 and CDR2 sequences are SGHAT and FQNNGV. The CDR3 sequence is 14 residues long.